The 27 T cell receptor beta chains in this list originate from one sample, sequenced in a study of cytomegalovirus exposure and HLA in healthy donors. The PCR used 60 Vbeta and 13 Jbeta primers. The table came from immunoSEQ multiplex PCR; TCRdb's copy has only in-frame clones and leaves some out. Among about 120,000 clones listed, around 75% were seen once. Material: PBMCs. These receptors all stem from a woman aged 45 to 65 in good health and CMV-seronegative.

The J gene is TRBJ2-5, the V gene TRBV7-2, with D possibly TRBD2 on 5 matching bases. The germline CDR1 and CDR2 sequences are SGHTA and FQGNSA. There are 12 residues in the CDR3. The CDR3 loop reads CASGASKETQYF. In DNA form, the CDR3 reads TGTGCAAGCGGAGCTAGCAAAGAGACCCAGTACTTC.

With regard to this clone: One junction end disagrees with the germline gene, perhaps due to a read error. The V call is TRBV7-9, the J call TRBJ1-1; D is unresolved. From germline, CDR1 is SEHNR and CDR2 FQNEAQ (reference sequence). The CDR3 loop spans 14 amino acids. In DNA, the CDR3 is TGTTCCAGCAGCGCTACAATGAGGGCAAGTGAAGCTTTCTTT. This sequence encodes CSSSATMRASEAFF.

V is TRBV11-2 and J is TRBJ2-7; 11 bases match TRBD2. The CDR3 has 14 residues. CDR1 and CDR2 (germline): SGHAT, FQNNGV. The ends lost 5 bases at V and 3 bases at J; junction bases unmatched: 3. The CDR3 loop is CASSRTSGLYEQYF. CDR3 nucleotide sequence: TGTGCCAGCAGCCGGACTAGCGGGCTCTACGAGCAGTACTTC.

The gene calls are TRBV4-3 and TRBJ2-6; D ambiguous. The CDR3 is 18 residues long. The V and J ends lost 0 bases and 0 bases respectively, with 12 bases between them. Germline assignment: CDR1 LGHNA and CDR2 YSLEER. CDR3 sequence (DNA): TGCGCCAGCAGCCAAGATTTTTATCGGAGCTCTGGGGCCAACGTCCTGACTTTC. This sequence encodes CASSQDFYRSSGANVLTF.

The genes are TRBV5-1 and TRBJ2-7; TRBD1 is a possible D gene (5 bases). This CDR3 comprises 12 residues. In germline, CDR1 is SGHRS, CDR2 YFSETQ. V shed 4 bases and J shed 3 bases, with 8 bases lying between them. The CDR3 DNA reads as TGCGCCAGCAGCCCAGACAGCTACGAGCAGTACTTC. Protein sequence: CASSPDSYEQYF.

The chain employs TRBV4-2 and TRBJ2-1; 7 positions agree with TRBD2. The ends lost 0 bases at V and 4 bases at J; junction bases unmatched: 6. This CDR3 has 16 amino acids. Germline values: CDR1 LGHNA, CDR2 YNFKEQ. The CDR3 nucleotides read TGTGCCAGCAGCCAAGATGGGCTAGCGGATTACAATGAGCAGTTCTTC. Protein sequence: CASSQDGLADYNEQFF.

The rearrangement links TRBV7-3 to TRBJ2-2, with TRBD1 matching 10 bases. This CDR3 region has 14 residues. Germline loops: CDR1 SGHTA, CDR2 FQGTGA. After removal of 5 bases from V and 6 bases from J, the junction contained 3 bases not matched to a gene. CDR3 region: CASSPGQGAGELFF. In DNA, the CDR3 is TGTGCCAGCAGCCCTGGACAGGGGGCCGGGGAGCTGTTTTTT.

The V gene is TRBV27, the J gene TRBJ2-7; 10 bases map to TRBD2. In germline, CDR1 is MNHEY, CDR2 SMNVEV (reference sequence). Unmatched junction bases numbered 12, after V lost 6 bases and J lost 4 bases. The CDR3 is 16 amino acids. CDR3 sequence: CASSPSSGSYFYEQYF. The CDR3 DNA follows: TGTGCCAGCAGCCCTTCTAGCGGGAGCTATTTTTACGAGCAGTACTTC.

This sequence joins TRBV30 and TRBJ2-1; TRBD1 matches 8 bases. Unmatched junction bases numbered 4, after V lost 3 bases and J lost 6 bases. CDR3 size: 13 residues. Per germline, CDR1 GTSNPN and CDR2 SVGIG (reference sequence). The CDR3 nucleotides are TGTGCCTGGAGGAAGACAGGGGCCAATGAGCAGTTCTTC. It codes for CAWRKTGANEQFF.

The chain joins TRBV19 to TRBJ1-5; 9 nucleotides agree with TRBD1. Per the germline V gene, CDR1 is LNHDA and CDR2 is SQIVND (reference sequence). The CDR3 totals 15 residues. J lost 1 base, V lost 6 bases, and 4 bases had no gene match. Written as DNA, the CDR3 is TGTGCCAGTAGGGACAGGGGTGCGAGCAATCAGCCCCAGCATTTT. Encoded protein: CASRDRGASNQPQHF.

The chain is built from TRBV27 and TRBJ2-7; TRBD2 is a possible D gene (5 bases). Per germline, CDR1 MNHEY and CDR2 SMNVEV (reference sequence). The CDR3 sequence is 13 residues long. Trimming left V 0 bases short and J 8 bases short, with 11 bases between. In DNA, the CDR3 is TGTGCCAGCAGTTTATCGACCCCTAGCCAGCAGTACTTC. It is translated as CASSLSTPSQQYF.

V and J are TRBV27 and TRBJ1-5; no clear D. CDR1 is MNHEY and CDR2 is SMNVEV in the germline V gene (reference sequence). This CDR3 has 14 residues. V lost 2 bases and J lost 7, with 12 bases in between. The CDR3 bases are TGTGCCAGCAGTTTAGGCCAGGCCAACCAGCCCCAGCATTTT. Encoded protein: CASSLGQANQPQHF.

The rearrangement uses TRBV29-1 and TRBJ2-7; TRBD1 matches 7 bases. Trimming at V came to 4 bases and at J to 0 bases, leaving 3 bases not matched to a gene. CDR3 size: 13 residues. The germline CDR1 and CDR2 sequences are SQVTM and ANQGSEA. The CDR3 loop reads CSVARTGSYEQYF. CDR3 nucleotides: TGCAGCGTTGCTAGGACAGGCTCCTACGAGCAGTACTTC.

This chain connects TRBV28 to TRBJ2-1, with 8 bases identical to TRBD2. The CDR3 is 15 residues long. The germline V gene encodes CDR1 MDHEN and CDR2 SYDVKM. After removal of 4 bases from V and 6 bases from J, the junction contained 8 bases not matched to a gene. CDR3 in amino acids: CASSSPGTSINEQFF. In DNA, the CDR3 is TGTGCCAGCAGTTCTCCCGGGACTAGTATCAATGAGCAGTTCTTC.

The chain couples TRBV7-6 to TRBJ2-1, with TRBD2 as a possible D gene (6 bases). CDR1 is SGHVS, CDR2 FNYEAQ, per germline. This CDR3 spans 15 amino acids. Trimming pared 6 bases from V and 0 bases from J, leaving 12 bases between. CDR3 coding DNA: TGTGCCAGCAGTTTGACTAGTAGCTCCTACAATGAGCAGTTCTTC. Its translation is CASSLTSSSYNEQFF.

The chain joins TRBV19 to TRBJ1-2; 7 bases match TRBD1. V lost 3 bases and J lost 6; bases outside the gene matches: 10. CDR3 size: 15 residues. Germline loops: CDR1 LNHDA, CDR2 SQIVND (reference sequence). As DNA, the CDR3 is TGTGCCAGTAGTATGTTGGACAGGTCCCTCCATGGCTACACCTTC. This encodes CASSMLDRSLHGYTF.

This chain links TRBV9 with TRBJ2-7; D perhaps matches TRBD1 (6 bases). CDR3 length equals 13 residues. Per germline, CDR1 SGDLS and CDR2 YYNGEE. With 3 bases removed from V and 2 bases from J, the gap between germline ends came to 9 bases. CDR3 protein: CASSGTAAYEQYF. Here the CDR3 DNA reads TGTGCCAGCAGCGGGACAGCGGCCTACGAGCAGTACTTC.

J is TRBJ2-1 and V is TRBV5-1; the match to TRBD2 covers 11 bases. J gave up 0 bases and V 1 base, and 6 bases lay outside the gene matches. The CDR3 consists of 18 residues. The germline CDR1 and CDR2 sequences are SGHRS and YFSETQ. As DNA, the CDR3 is TGCGCCAGCAGCTTGTGGGGACTAGCGGTTAGCTCCTACAATGAGCAGTTCTTC. Its protein is CASSLWGLAVSSYNEQFF.

This clone has just a few counts. The V gene is TRBV4-1, the J gene TRBJ2-6, with 12 positions matching TRBD2. The CDR3 consists of 18 residues. V trimming: 5 bases; J trimming: 3 bases; junction bases outside the gene matches: 8. CDR1 is MGHRA and CDR2 is YSYEKL in the germline V gene. The CDR3 protein is CASSETSGSLIGANVLTF. CDR3 DNA: TGCGCCAGCAGCGAGACTAGCGGGAGTCTAATTGGGGCCAACGTCCTGACTTTC.

The chain couples TRBV28 to TRBJ1-6; D might be TRBD1 (6 bases). Germline CDR1 reads MDHEN; CDR2 reads SYDVKM. There are 18 residues in the CDR3. With 4 bases removed from V and 9 bases from J, the gap between germline ends came to 25 bases. For the CDR3, the DNA is TGTGCCAGCAGTTCCCAAGCCCATACAGGGCCGGTAGTTTCACCCCTCCACTTT. Translated, it gives CASSSQAHTGPVVSPLHF.

The chain employs TRBV2 and TRBJ2-1; maybe TRBD1 (6 bases). CDR3 length: 15 residues. CDR1 SNHLY and CDR2 FYNNEI come from the germline V gene. With 4 bases removed from V and 2 bases from J, the gap between germline ends came to 12 bases. CDR3 coding DNA: TGTGCCAGCAGTGTCAGGGGCATCGCCTACAATGAGCAGTTCTTC. Its translation: CASSVRGIAYNEQFF. The full variable domain, in which reference TRBV2 and TRBJ2-1 provide the parts outside the CDR3, is EPEVTQTPSHQVTQMGQEVILRCVPISNHLYFYWYRQILGQKVEFLVSFYNNEISEKSEIFDDQFSVERPDGSNFTLKIRSTKLEDSAMYFCASSVRGIAYNEQFFGPGTRLTVL.

The CDR3 DNA sequence: TGTGCCAGCAGGGGACTGGACCTTTACGAGCAGTACTTC. Its translation is CASRGLDLYEQYF. The chain joins TRBV28 to TRBJ2-7; TRBD2 might be the D (6 bases). Germline-derived CDR1 and CDR2 are MDHEN and SYDVKM. The CDR3 sequence is 13 residues long. Trimming stripped 6 bases from V and 4 bases from J, with 13 bases between.

This chain joins TRBV2 and TRBJ2-2, with 12 bases fitting TRBD2. V trimming: 8 bases; J trimming: 10 bases; junction bases outside the gene matches: 11. Germline values: CDR1 SNHLY, CDR2 FYNNEI. This CDR3 contains 15 residues. As DNA, the CDR3 is TGTGCCAGCGGACTAGCGGGATTCGATAAGGAGGAGCTGTTTTTT. Its translation: CASGLAGFDKEELFF. The full variable domain, completed using reference TRBV2 and TRBJ2-2, is EPEVTQTPSHQVTQMGQEVILRCVPISNHLYFYWYRQILGQKVEFLVSFYNNEISEKSEIFDDQFSVERPDGSNFTLKIRSTKLEDSAMYFCASGLAGFDKEELFFGEGSRLTVL.

The chain couples TRBV18 to TRBJ1-2; maybe TRBD1 (5 bases). The CDR3 is 13 amino acids. The ends were cut back, 4 bases at V and 3 bases at J, with 9 bases in the middle. Germline V gives CDR1 KGHSH, CDR2 LQKENI. CDR3 loop: CASSLGGDYGYTF. The CDR3 region has the DNA TGTGCCAGCTCACTCGGGGGGGACTATGGCTACACCTTC.

The V and J genes are TRBV30 and TRBJ2-1; TRBD1 aligns across 9 bases. Germline-derived CDR1 and CDR2 are GTSNPN and SVGIG (reference sequence). There are 11 residues in the CDR3. Trimming at V came to 8 bases and at J to 8 bases, leaving 4 bases not matched to a gene. DNA of the CDR3: TGTGCCGGTACAGGGGGCTATGAGCAGTTCTTC. Residues: CAGTGGYEQFF.

The rearrangement joins TRBV29-1 to TRBJ1-1; the D gene is possibly TRBD1 (5 bases). Between the trimmed V and J ends, which lost 0 bases and 7 bases, there was a span of 6 bases. The germline CDR1 and CDR2 sequences are SQVTM and ANQGSEA. This CDR3 has 11 amino acids. CDR3 sequence: CSVEDRDEAFF. The CDR3 coding sequence is TGCAGCGTTGAAGACAGGGATGAAGCTTTCTTT.

A note on this clone: One junction end does not reproduce the germline sequence, and a read error may be involved. Here the CDR3 DNA reads TGTTCCAGCAGCTTCCGACAGGGAGCGTACGAGCAGTACTTC. This gives the protein CSSSFRQGAYEQYF. This chain uses TRBV7-9 with TRBJ2-7; 7 nucleotides agree with TRBD1. The CDR3 spans 14 residues. Germline V gene lookup returns CDR1 SEHNR and CDR2 FQNEAQ (reference sequence).